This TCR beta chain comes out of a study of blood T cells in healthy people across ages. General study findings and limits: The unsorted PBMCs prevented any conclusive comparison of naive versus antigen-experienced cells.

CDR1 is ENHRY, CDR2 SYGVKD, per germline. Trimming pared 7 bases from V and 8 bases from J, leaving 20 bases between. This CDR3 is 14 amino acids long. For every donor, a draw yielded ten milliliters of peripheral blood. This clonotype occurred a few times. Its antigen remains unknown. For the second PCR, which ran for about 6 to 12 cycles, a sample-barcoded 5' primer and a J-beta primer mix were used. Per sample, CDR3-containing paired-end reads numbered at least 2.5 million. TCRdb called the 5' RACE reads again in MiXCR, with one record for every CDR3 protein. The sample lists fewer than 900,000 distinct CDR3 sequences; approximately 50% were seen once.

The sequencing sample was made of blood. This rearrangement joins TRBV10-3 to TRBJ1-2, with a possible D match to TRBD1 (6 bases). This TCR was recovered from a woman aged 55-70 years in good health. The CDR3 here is CAITNAVQGYGYTF. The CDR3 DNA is TGTGCCATCACCAACGCGGTGCAGGGGTACGGCTACACCTTC.